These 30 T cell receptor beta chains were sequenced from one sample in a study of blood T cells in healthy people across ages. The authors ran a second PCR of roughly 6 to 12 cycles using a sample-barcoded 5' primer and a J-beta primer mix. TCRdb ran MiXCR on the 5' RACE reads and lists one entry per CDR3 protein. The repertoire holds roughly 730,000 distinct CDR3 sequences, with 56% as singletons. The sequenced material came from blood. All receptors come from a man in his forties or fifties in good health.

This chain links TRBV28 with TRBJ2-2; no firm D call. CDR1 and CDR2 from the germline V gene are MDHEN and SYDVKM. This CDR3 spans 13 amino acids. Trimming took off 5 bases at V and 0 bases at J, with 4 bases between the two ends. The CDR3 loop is CASSGPNTGELFF. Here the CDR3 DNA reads TGTGCCAGCAGTGGACCGAACACCGGGGAGCTGTTTTTT.

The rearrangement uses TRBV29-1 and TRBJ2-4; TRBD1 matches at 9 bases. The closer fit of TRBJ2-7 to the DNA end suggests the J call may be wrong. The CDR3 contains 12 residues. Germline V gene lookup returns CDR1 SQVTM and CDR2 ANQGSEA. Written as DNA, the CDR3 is TGCAGCGTTAGACAGGGGGGCTTCGAGCAGTACTTC. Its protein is CSVRQGGFEQYF.

CDR3 nucleotide sequence: TGCAGTGCTAGAGGACGGGACTCCCCAGGCGAGCAGTACTTC. Protein product: CSARGRDSPGEQYF. This chain links TRBV20-1 with TRBJ2-5, with D possibly being TRBD2 (6 bases). The DNA end favors TRBJ2-7, so the J call may be wrong. Germline assignment: CDR1 DFQATT and CDR2 SNEGSKA (reference sequence). This CDR3 spans 14 amino acids.

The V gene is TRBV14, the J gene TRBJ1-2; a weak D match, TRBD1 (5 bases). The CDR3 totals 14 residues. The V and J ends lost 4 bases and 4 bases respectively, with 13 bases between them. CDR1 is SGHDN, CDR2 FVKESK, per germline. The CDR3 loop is CASSPRGTSYGYTF. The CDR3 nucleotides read TGTGCCAGCAGCCCCCGGGGGACGAGCTATGGCTACACCTTC.

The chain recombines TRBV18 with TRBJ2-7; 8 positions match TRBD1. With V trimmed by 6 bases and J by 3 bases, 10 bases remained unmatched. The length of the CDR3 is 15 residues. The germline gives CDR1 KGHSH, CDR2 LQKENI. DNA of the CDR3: TGTGCCAGCTCCCCGAGGACAGGGACCTACTACGAGCAGTACTTC. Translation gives CASSPRTGTYYEQYF.

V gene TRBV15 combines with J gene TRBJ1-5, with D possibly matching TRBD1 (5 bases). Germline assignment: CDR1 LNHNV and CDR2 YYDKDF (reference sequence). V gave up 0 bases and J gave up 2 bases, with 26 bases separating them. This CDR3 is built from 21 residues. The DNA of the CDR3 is TGTGCCACCAGCAGAGATAGAAAAAGGGTCGACAGAGAGTATGGCAATCAGCCCCAGCATTTT. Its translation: CATSRDRKRVDREYGNQPQHF. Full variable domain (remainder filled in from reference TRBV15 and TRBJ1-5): DAMVIQNPRYQVTQFGKPVTLSCSQTLNHNVMYWYQQKSSQAPKLLFHYYDKDFNNEADTPDNFQSRRPNTSFCFLDIRSPGLGDTAMYLCATSRDRKRVDREYGNQPQHFGDGTRLSIL.

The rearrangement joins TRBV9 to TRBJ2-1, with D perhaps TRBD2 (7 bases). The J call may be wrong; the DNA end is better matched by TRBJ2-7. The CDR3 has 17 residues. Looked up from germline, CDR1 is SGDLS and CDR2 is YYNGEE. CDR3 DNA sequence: TGTGCCAGCAGCCCTGGGGGGGGCGGGGCGATATACAATGAGCAGTACTTC. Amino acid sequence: CASSPGGGGAIYNEQYF.

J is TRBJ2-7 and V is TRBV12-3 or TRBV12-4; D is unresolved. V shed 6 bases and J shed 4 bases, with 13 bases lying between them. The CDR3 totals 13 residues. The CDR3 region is CASSAVNQYEQYF. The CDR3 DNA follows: TGTGCCAGCAGCGCAGTAAACCAGTACGAGCAGTACTTC.

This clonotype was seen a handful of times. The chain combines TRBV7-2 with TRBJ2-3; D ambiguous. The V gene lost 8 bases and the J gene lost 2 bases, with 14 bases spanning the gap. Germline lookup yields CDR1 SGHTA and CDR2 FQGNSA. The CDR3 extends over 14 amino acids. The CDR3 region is CASQPSGLTDTQYF. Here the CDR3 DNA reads TGTGCCAGCCAGCCTTCCGGCCTCACAGATACGCAGTATTTT.

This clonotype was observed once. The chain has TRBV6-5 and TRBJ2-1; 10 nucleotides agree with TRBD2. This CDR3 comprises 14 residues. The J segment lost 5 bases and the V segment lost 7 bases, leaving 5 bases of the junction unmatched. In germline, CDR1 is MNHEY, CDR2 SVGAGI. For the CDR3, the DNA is TGTGCCAGCAATAGCGGGAGGAGGGACAATGAGCAGTTCTTC. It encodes CASNSGRRDNEQFF.

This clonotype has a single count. CDR3 in DNA: TGTGCCAGCAGCATACCAGGGACAGGGGATGAGCAGTTCTTC. It is translated as CASSIPGTGDEQFF. V and J are TRBV11-1 and TRBJ2-1; 10 nucleotides match TRBD1. Trimming removed 5 bases from V and 8 bases from J; junction bases left unmatched: 6. The CDR3 has 14 residues. The germline CDR1 and CDR2 sequences are SGHAT and FQDESV (reference sequence). The variable domain in full, completed from reference TRBV11-1 and TRBJ2-1, reads EAEVAQSPRYKITEKSQAVAFWCDPISGHATLYWYRQILGQGPELLVQFQDESVVDDSQLPKDRFSAERLKGVDSTLKIQPAELGDSAMYLCASSIPGTGDEQFFGPGTRLTVL.

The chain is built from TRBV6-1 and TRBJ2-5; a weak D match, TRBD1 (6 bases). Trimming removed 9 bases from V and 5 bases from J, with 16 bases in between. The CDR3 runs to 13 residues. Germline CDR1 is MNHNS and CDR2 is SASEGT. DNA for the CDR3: TGTGCCAGTGGGGGCTCGACGGGGGAGACCCAGTACTTC. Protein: CASGGSTGETQYF.

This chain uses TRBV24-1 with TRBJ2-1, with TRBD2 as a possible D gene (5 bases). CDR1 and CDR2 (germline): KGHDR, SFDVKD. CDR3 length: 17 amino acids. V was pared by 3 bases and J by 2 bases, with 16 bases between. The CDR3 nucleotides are TGTGCCACCAGTGATGCGGTGTTAGGGCGGGCCTACAATGAGCAGTTCTTC. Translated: CATSDAVLGRAYNEQFF.

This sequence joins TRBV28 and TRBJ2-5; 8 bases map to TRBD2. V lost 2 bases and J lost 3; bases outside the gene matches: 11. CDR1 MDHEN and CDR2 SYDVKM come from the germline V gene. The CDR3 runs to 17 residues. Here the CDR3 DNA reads TGTGCCAGCAGTTTAATCGACGGGGGACTAGAAGAAGAGACCCAGTACTTC. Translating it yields CASSLIDGGLEEETQYF.

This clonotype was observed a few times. CDR3 DNA sequence: TGTGCCAGCAGCGTAGACACAGGGGTTGGGGAGACCCAGTACTTC. Protein sequence: CASSVDTGVGETQYF. The chain combines TRBV9 with TRBJ2-5; the match to TRBD1 covers 7 bases. Germline assignment: CDR1 SGDLS and CDR2 YYNGEE. There are 15 residues in the CDR3. Losses at the gene ends were 0 bases for V and 5 bases for J; bases not matched to a gene: 7.

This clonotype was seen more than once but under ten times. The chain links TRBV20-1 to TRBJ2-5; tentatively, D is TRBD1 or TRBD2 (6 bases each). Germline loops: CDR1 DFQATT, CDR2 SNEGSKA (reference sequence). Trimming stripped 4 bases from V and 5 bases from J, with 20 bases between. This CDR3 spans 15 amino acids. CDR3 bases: TGCAGTGCTACCATTCCGGGGGCGCGAAAGGAGACCCAGTACTTC. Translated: CSATIPGARKETQYF.

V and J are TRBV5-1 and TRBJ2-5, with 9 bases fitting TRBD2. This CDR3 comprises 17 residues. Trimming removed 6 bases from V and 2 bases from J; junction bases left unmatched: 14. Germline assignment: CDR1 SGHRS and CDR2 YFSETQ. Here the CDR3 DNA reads TGCGCCAGCATCCCTGGGGCTAGCGGGGAATATCAAGAGACCCAGTACTTC. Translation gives CASIPGASGEYQETQYF. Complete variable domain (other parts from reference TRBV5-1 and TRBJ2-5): KAGVTQTPRYLIKTRGQQVTLSCSPISGHRSVSWYQQTPGQGLQFLFEYFSETQRNKGNFPGRFSGRQFSNSRSEMNVSTLELGDSALYLCASIPGASGEYQETQYFGPGTRLLVL.

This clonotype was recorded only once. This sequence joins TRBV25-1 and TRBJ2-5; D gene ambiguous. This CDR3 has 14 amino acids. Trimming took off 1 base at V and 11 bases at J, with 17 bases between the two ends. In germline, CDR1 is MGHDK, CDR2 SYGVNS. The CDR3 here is CASSELSGNNEQYF. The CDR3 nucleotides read TGTGCCAGCAGTGAATTGTCCGGAAACAATGAGCAGTACTTC.

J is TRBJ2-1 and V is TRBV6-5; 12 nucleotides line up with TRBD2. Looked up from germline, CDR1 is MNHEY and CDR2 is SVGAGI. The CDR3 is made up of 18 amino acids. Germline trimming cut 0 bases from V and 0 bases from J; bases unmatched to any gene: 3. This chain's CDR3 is CASSYSGTSGPSYNEQFF. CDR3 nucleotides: TGTGCCAGCAGTTACTCGGGGACTAGCGGGCCCTCCTACAATGAGCAGTTCTTC.

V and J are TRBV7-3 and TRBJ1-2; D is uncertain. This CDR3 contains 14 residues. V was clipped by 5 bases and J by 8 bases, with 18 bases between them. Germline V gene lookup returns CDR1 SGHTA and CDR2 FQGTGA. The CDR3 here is CASSLGQPGSGYTF. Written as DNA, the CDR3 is TGTGCCAGCAGCCTCGGCCAACCCGGGAGCGGCTACACCTTC.

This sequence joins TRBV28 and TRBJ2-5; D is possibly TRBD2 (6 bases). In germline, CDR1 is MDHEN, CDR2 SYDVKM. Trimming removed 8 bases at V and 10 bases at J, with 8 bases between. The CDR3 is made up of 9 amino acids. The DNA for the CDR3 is TGTGCCAGCTTGGGGGGCCAGTACTTC. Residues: CASLGGQYF.

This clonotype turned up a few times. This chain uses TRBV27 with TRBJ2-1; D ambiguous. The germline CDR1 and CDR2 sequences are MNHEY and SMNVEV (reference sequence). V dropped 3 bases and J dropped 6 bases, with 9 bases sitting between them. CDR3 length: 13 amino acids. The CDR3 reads CASSLDEANEQFF. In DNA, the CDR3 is TGTGCCAGCAGTTTGGATGAGGCCAATGAGCAGTTCTTC.

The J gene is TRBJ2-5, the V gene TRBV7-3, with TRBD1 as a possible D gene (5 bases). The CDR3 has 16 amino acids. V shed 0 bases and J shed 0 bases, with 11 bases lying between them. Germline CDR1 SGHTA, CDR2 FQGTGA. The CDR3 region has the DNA TGTGCCAGCAGCTTAACTGGGGCCAGGGACCAAGAGACCCAGTACTTC. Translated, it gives CASSLTGARDQETQYF.

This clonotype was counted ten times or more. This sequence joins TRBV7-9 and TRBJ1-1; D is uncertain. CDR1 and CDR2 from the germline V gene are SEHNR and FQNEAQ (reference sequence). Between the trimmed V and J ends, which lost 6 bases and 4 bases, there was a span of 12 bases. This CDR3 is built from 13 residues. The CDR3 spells CASSLEGGTEAFF. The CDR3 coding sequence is TGTGCCAGCAGTTTGGAGGGAGGCACTGAAGCTTTCTTT.

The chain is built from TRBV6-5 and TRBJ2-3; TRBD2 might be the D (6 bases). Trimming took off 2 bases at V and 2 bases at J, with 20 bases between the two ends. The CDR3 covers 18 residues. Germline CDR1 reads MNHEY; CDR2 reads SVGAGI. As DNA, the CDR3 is TGTGCCAGCAGTTACATTCGAAGGTCGGGACTTAACACAGATACGCAGTATTTT. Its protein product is CASSYIRRSGLNTDTQYF.

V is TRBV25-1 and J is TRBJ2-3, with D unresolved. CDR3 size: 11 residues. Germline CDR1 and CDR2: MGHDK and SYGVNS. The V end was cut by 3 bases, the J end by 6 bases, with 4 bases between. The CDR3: CASSDPDTQYF. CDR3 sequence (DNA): TGTGCCAGCAGTGATCCCGATACGCAGTATTTT.

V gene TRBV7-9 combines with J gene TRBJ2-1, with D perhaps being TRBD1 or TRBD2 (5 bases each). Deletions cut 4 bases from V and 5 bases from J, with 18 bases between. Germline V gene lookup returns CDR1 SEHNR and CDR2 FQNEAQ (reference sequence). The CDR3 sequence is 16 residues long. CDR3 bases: TGTGCCAGCAGCTCTCCCGAGGGAAAAGGGGACAATGAGCAGTTCTTC. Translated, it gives CASSSPEGKGDNEQFF. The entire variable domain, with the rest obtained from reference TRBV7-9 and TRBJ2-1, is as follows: DTGVSQNPRHKITKRGQNVTFRCDPISEHNRLYWYRQTLGQGPEFLTYFQNEAQLEKSRLLSDRFSAERPKGSFSTLEIQRTEQGDSAMYLCASSSPEGKGDNEQFFGPGTRLTVL.

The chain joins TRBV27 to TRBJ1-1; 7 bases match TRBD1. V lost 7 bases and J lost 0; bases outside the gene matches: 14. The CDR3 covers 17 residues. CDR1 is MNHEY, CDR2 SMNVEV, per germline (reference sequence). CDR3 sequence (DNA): TGTGCCAGCACCTCCTTGGGACAGCGTGGGATGAACACTGAAGCTTTCTTT. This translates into CASTSLGQRGMNTEAFF.

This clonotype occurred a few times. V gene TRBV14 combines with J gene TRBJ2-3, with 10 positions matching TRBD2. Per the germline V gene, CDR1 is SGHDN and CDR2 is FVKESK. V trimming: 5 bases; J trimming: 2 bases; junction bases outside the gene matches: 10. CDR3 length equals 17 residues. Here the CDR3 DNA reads TGTGCCAGCAGCTCGCACCTAGCGGGAGCAATCACAGATACGCAGTATTTT. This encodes CASSSHLAGAITDTQYF. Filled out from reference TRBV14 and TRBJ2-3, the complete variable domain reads EAGVTQFPSHSVIEKGQTVTLRCDPISGHDNLYWYRRVMGKEIKFLLHFVKESKQDESGMPNNRFLAERTGGTYSTLKVQPAELEDSGVYFCASSSHLAGAITDTQYFGPGTRLTVL.

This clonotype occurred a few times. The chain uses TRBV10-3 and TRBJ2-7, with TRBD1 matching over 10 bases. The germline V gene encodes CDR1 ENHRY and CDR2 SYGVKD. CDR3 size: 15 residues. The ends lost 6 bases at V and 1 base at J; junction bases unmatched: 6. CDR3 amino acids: CAISHGQGESYEQYF. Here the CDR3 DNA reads TGTGCCATCAGCCACGGACAGGGGGAGTCCTACGAGCAGTACTTC.